One and the same sample provided the 22 T cell receptor beta chains below, sequenced in a study of beta chain features in type 1 diabetes. Study-wide results and limits: Type 1 diabetes patients had TCRB CDR3s that were shorter (moderately but significantly so) in all four CD4+ subsets.

Expressed TCRB transcripts got sequenced, as all isolated RNA was reverse transcribed. Here immunoSEQ multiplex PCR was the method, and the copy in TCRdb shows in-frame clones only, minus some. The sample contains 85,000 to 110,000 clones, approximately 30% of which appear only once. Which antigens these TCRs recognize remains unknown. Specimen: central memory CD4+ T cells from blood. These receptors all stem from a woman aged 18-35 years with type 1 diabetes.

This clone was seen only once. J is TRBJ1-1 and V is TRBV18; D might be TRBD1 (6 bases). V shed 4 bases and J shed 1 base, with 10 bases lying between them. CDR3 length equals 14 residues. Germline lookup yields CDR1 KGHSH and CDR2 LQKENI. CDR3 sequence: CASSRGQTNTEAFF. The CDR3 region has the DNA TGTGCCAGCTCACGTGGACAGACGAACACTGAAGCTTTCTTT.

The table lists this clone with a few counts. The chain recombines TRBV30 with TRBJ1-4, with TRBD1 identical over 11 bases. V shed 3 bases and J 7 bases; nucleotides not matched to a gene: 4. CDR3 length: 14 residues. CDR1 is GTSNPN and CDR2 is SVGIG in the germline V gene (reference sequence). CDR3 sequence (DNA): TGTGCCTGGAGCGCGGGACAGGGGGTTGAAAAACTGTTTTTT. Encoded protein: CAWSAGQGVEKLFF.

This clone was counted a single time. This rearrangement joins TRBV2 to TRBJ1-5; 7 positions match TRBD1. V lost 8 bases and J lost 4; bases outside the gene matches: 2. The CDR3 runs to 12 residues. CDR1 is SNHLY and CDR2 is FYNNEI in the germline V gene. CDR3 sequence (DNA): TGTGCCAGCCAGGGACAGAATCAGCCCCAGCATTTT. It encodes CASQGQNQPQHF. The entire variable domain, with the rest obtained from reference TRBV2 and TRBJ1-5, is as follows: EPEVTQTPSHQVTQMGQEVILRCVPISNHLYFYWYRQILGQKVEFLVSFYNNEISEKSEIFDDQFSVERPDGSNFTLKIRSTKLEDSAMYFCASQGQNQPQHFGDGTRLSIL.

This clone was detected only a few times. The rearrangement joins TRBV2 to TRBJ2-7; TRBD2 matches 7 bases. CDR1 is SNHLY and CDR2 is FYNNEI in the germline V gene. V shed 2 bases and J 9 bases; nucleotides not matched to a gene: 7. The CDR3 has 13 amino acids. The CDR3, as DNA: TGTGCCAGCAGTGAAACCCAGACTAGCCGGCAGTACGTC. It is translated as CASSETQTSRQYV.

The V call is TRBV5-4, the J call TRBJ2-6; perhaps TRBD1 as D (6 bases). Germline V gene lookup returns CDR1 SGHNT and CDR2 YYREEE (reference sequence). This CDR3 is built from 17 residues. Trimming took 0 bases from V and 2 from J, leaving 12 bases between them. CDR3 nucleotide sequence: TGTGCCAGCAGCTTGGGGGGTCCAGGGGCTGGGGCCAACGTCCTGACTTTC. Its translation: CASSLGGPGAGANVLTF. The complete variable domain, with remaining parts taken from reference TRBV5-4 and TRBJ2-6, reads ETGVTQSPTHLIKTRGQQVTLRCSSQSGHNTVSWYQQALGQGPQFIFQYYREEENGRGNFPPRFSGLQFPNYSSELNVNALELDDSALYLCASSLGGPGAGANVLTFGAGSRLTVL.

The V gene is TRBV28, the J gene TRBJ1-1; possibly TRBD1 for D (5 bases). This CDR3 contains 12 residues. V lost 6 bases and J lost 1, with 6 bases in between. The V gene's germline CDR1 is MDHEN and CDR2 SYDVKM. CDR3 in DNA: TGTGCCAGCAGCACAGGGAACACTGAAGCTTTCTTT. This sequence encodes CASSTGNTEAFF.

CDR3: CASSYPGRHTEAFF. For the CDR3, the DNA is TGTGCCAGCAGTTACCCAGGGAGGCACACTGAAGCTTTCTTT. V is TRBV6-5 and J is TRBJ1-1; weak D call: TRBD1 (5 bases). This CDR3 spans 14 amino acids. Trimming took 2 bases from V and 3 from J, leaving 10 bases between them. CDR1 and CDR2 (germline): MNHEY, SVGAGI.

The chain links TRBV2 to TRBJ2-3; the D gene is possibly TRBD2 (6 bases). V was pared by 5 bases and J by 1 base, with 13 bases between. This CDR3 comprises 15 residues. The germline V gene has CDR1 SNHLY and CDR2 FYNNEI. The CDR3 reads CASSHGGVGTDTQYF. The CDR3 DNA reads as TGTGCCAGCAGTCATGGCGGGGTGGGCACAGATACGCAGTATTTT.

A few counts support this clone. The chain links TRBV25-1 to TRBJ1-1, with D possibly matching TRBD1 (5 bases). Germline V gene lookup returns CDR1 MGHDK and CDR2 SYGVNS. Between the trimmed V and J ends, which lost 5 bases and 2 bases, there was a span of 18 bases. The CDR3 runs 16 residues. The CDR3 DNA reads TGTGCCAGCAGTCCTCTATTGGGGGGGGGTAACACTGAAGCTTTCTTT. Translation gives CASSPLLGGGNTEAFF.

V is TRBV9 and J is TRBJ2-1; TRBD2 matches at 14 bases. CDR3 length: 18 amino acids. With V trimmed by 0 bases and J by 4 bases, 6 bases remained unmatched. Germline CDR1 SGDLS, CDR2 YYNGEE. CDR3 bases: TGTGCCAGCAGCGTAGGGACTAGCGGGAGGCCCCCGTACAATGAGCAGTTCTTC. Translated: CASSVGTSGRPPYNEQFF.

Note on this clone: At one end the junction does not follow the germline gene, possibly because of a read error. The chain is built from TRBV7-3 and TRBJ2-7, with 11 positions matching TRBD2. Germline CDR1 reads SGHTA; CDR2 reads FQGTGA. The CDR3 consists of 15 residues. The CDR3 here is CASSITSGSSYEQYF. The CDR3, as DNA: TGTGCCAGCAGCATAACTAGCGGGAGCTCCTACGAGCAGTACTTC. Filled out from reference TRBV7-3 and TRBJ2-7, the complete variable domain reads GAGVSQTPSNKVTEKGKYVELRCDPISGHTALYWYRQSLGQGPEFLIYFQGTGAADDSGLPNDRFFAVRPEGSVSTLKIQRTERGDSAVYLCASSITSGSSYEQYFGPGTRLTVT.

The chain employs TRBV6-1 and TRBJ2-7; D is perhaps TRBD2 (5 bases). V was cut by 6 bases and J by 0 bases, with 12 bases left in between. The CDR3 has 14 residues. Germline lookup yields CDR1 MNHNS and CDR2 SASEGT. The CDR3 loop is CASRGGHSSYEQYV. The CDR3 DNA sequence: TGTGCCAGCAGAGGAGGCCATAGCTCCTACGAGCAGTACGTC.

This clone was detected a few times. The chain has TRBV23-1 and TRBJ2-2, with TRBD1 as a possible D gene (6 bases). Being an ORF, TRBV23-1 has a function that is uncertain. There are 14 residues in the CDR3. V lost 8 bases and J lost 5, with 15 bases in between. In DNA, the CDR3 is TGCGCCAGCCTCCACAGGGTTGGGACCGGGGAGCTGTTTTTT. It translates to CASLHRVGTGELFF.

The chain recombines TRBV6-5 with TRBJ2-3; 10 bases map to TRBD2. This CDR3 has 13 amino acids. Germline V CDR1 and CDR2: MNHEY, SVGAGI. The junction had 2 bases not matched to a gene; V was cut back by 6 bases and J by 5 bases. The CDR3 DNA is TGTGCCAGCAGCGCTAGCGGGAGAGATACGCAGTATTTT. Encoded protein: CASSASGRDTQYF.

This chain uses TRBV5-8 with TRBJ2-6; unclear D gene. V dropped 4 bases and J dropped 1 base, with 12 bases sitting between them. This CDR3 has 16 residues. Germline CDR1 is SGHTS and CDR2 is YDEGEE. This chain's CDR3 is CASSDPQRSGANVLTF. The CDR3 nucleotides read TGTGCCAGCAGCGATCCCCAGAGGTCTGGGGCCAACGTCCTGACTTTC.

This clone showed up just a few times. The V call is TRBV30, the J call TRBJ2-7; D call uncertain. CDR1 and CDR2 (germline): GTSNPN, SVGIG (reference sequence). The CDR3 is made up of 13 amino acids. Trimming took off 2 bases at V and 3 bases at J, with 11 bases between the two ends. The DNA for the CDR3 is TGTGCCTGGAGTATCAACATGTACTACGAGCAGTACGTC. Residues: CAWSINMYYEQYV.

This clone was seen a few times. The chain is built from TRBV23-1 and TRBJ2-3, with 14 positions matching TRBD2. TRBV23-1 is reported as an ORF; its role is uncertain. Trimming cost V 11 bases and J 2 bases; bases outside gene matches: 15. The CDR3 sequence is 18 residues long. The CDR3 loop is CALLGTSGRSEHTDTQYF. CDR3 sequence (DNA): TGCGCCCTCCTCGGGACTAGCGGGAGATCGGAACACACAGATACGCAGTATTTT.

The sample holds a few counts of this clone. The V call is TRBV7-2, the J call TRBJ1-5; D gene ambiguous. Between the trimmed V and J ends, which lost 1 base and 6 bases, there was a span of 10 bases. CDR3 length: 14 residues. Germline loops: CDR1 SGHTA, CDR2 FQGNSA. The CDR3 region is CASSLGVGGQPQHF. DNA for the CDR3: TGTGCCAGCAGCTTAGGGGTTGGAGGTCAGCCCCAGCATTTT.

The chain has TRBV11-2 and TRBJ2-5, with 7 bases identical to TRBD1. CDR3 size: 16 residues. V gave up 1 base and J gave up 5 bases; unmatched junction bases: 10. Looked up from germline, CDR1 is SGHAT and CDR2 is FQNNGV. CDR3 DNA sequence: TGTGCCAGCAGCTTAGCGAATCAGGGGGTTCGCGAGACCCAGTACTTC. It yields the protein CASSLANQGVRETQYF.

This clone was detected a few times. This chain joins TRBV11-2 and TRBJ2-5; the D gene is possibly TRBD2 (6 bases). Trimming shortened V by 5 bases and J by 9 bases, and 19 bases separated the two germline ends. This CDR3 has 14 amino acids. CDR1 and CDR2 (germline): SGHAT, FQNNGV. The CDR3 nucleotides are TGTGCCAGCAGCGCCCTTGTGGGGAGGAGGGCCCAGTACTTC. This codes for CASSALVGRRAQYF.

A few counts support this clone. The V and J genes are TRBV11-2 and TRBJ2-3; TRBD1 aligns across 9 bases. The junction had 8 bases not matched to a gene; V was cut back by 5 bases and J by 5 bases. The CDR3 spans 15 residues. From germline, CDR1 is SGHAT and CDR2 FQNNGV. CDR3 amino acids: CASSPAQGAIDTQYF. The CDR3 DNA sequence: TGTGCCAGCAGCCCAGCACAGGGGGCGATAGATACGCAGTATTTT.

This clone was counted a few times. The chain carries TRBV19 and TRBJ2-1; tentative D call: TRBD1 (6 bases). The CDR3 consists of 14 residues. V dropped 3 bases and J dropped 9 bases, with 15 bases sitting between them. Germline CDR1 LNHDA, CDR2 SQIVND (reference sequence). Written as DNA, the CDR3 is TGTGCCAGTAGTATGGGGGCGTGGGCGGGTGAGCAGTTCTTC. Translation: CASSMGAWAGEQFF.